This entry lists 22 T cell receptor beta chains sequenced from one sample in a study of T cells in tumors after PD-1 blockade. Only in-frame clones appear in the TCRdb table, and some are missing; sequencing was by immunoSEQ multiplex PCR. Found here are about 60,000 clones, under 80% of them singletons; the top ten hold approximately 4.8%. The sample here was PBMCs, taken after anti-PD-1 treatment. These TCRs come from a human donor with basal cell carcinoma.

The sample holds a few counts of this clone. The chain has TRBV7-9 and TRBJ1-1, with 8 bases lining up with TRBD1. CDR3 length equals 15 residues. V gave up 0 bases and J gave up 1 base; unmatched junction bases: 1. The V gene's germline CDR1 is SEHNR and CDR2 FQNEAQ (reference sequence). The CDR3 region is CASSLAGTGNTEAFF. In DNA form, the CDR3 reads TGTGCCAGCAGCTTAGCCGGGACAGGGAACACTGAAGCTTTCTTT.

The J gene is TRBJ2-3, the V gene TRBV6-4, with 10 nucleotides matching TRBD2. Germline-derived CDR1 and CDR2 are MRHNA and SNTAGT. The CDR3 covers 16 residues. V was pared by 2 bases and J by 3 bases, with 5 bases of the junction left unmatched. Here the CDR3 DNA reads TGTGCCAGCAGTGACCAAAGCGGGGGGGCTACAGATACGCAGTATTTT. The encoded protein is CASSDQSGGATDTQYF.

The chain employs TRBV10-3 and TRBJ1-6, with D possibly being TRBD1 (5 bases). Germline CDR1 and CDR2: ENHRY and SYGVKD. This CDR3 is built from 13 residues. The CDR3 bases are TGTGCTGTGAGGGGCTCCTATAATTCACCCCTCCACTTT. It yields the protein CAVRGSYNSPLHF.

The rearrangement uses TRBV6-6 and TRBJ2-1; unclear D gene. The germline V gene has CDR1 MNHNY and CDR2 SVGAGI (reference sequence). This CDR3 has 12 amino acids. Trimming took 3 bases from V and 3 from J, leaving 3 bases between them. The CDR3 sequence: CASSYHYNEQFF. The CDR3 DNA reads TGTGCCAGCAGTTATCACTACAATGAGCAGTTCTTC.

The rearrangement joins TRBV2 to TRBJ1-2; TRBD1 agrees at 10 bases. The CDR3 is 15 residues long. The V segment lost 6 bases and the J segment 2 bases; nucleotides outside the gene matches: 6. Germline V gene data show CDR1 as SNHLY and CDR2 as FYNNEI. The CDR3 DNA sequence: TGTGCCAGCAGCGAACAGGGACAGGGGAACTATGGCTACACCTTC. Amino acids: CASSEQGQGNYGYTF.

V gene TRBV5-4 combines with J gene TRBJ2-1; 9 bases are a match to TRBD2. With V trimmed by 0 bases and J by 7 bases, 8 bases remained unmatched. Germline V lookup: CDR1 SGHNT, CDR2 YYREEE (reference sequence). This CDR3 is 16 amino acids long. CDR3 DNA: TGTGCCAGCAGCTTGGCCAGTCTAGCGGGGCGAAATGAGCAGTTCTTC. It yields the protein CASSLASLAGRNEQFF.

This clone has just a few counts. J is TRBJ2-7 and V is TRBV3-1 (or the pseudogene TRBV3-2); D may match TRBD1 or TRBD2 (5 bases each). The CDR3 sequence is 15 residues long. CDR1 and CDR2 from the germline V gene are LGHDT and YNNKEL (reference sequence). The V and J ends lost 4 bases and 3 bases respectively, with 16 bases between them. CDR3 nucleotides: TGTGCCAGCAGCCCGCCGGGGCAGGGCTACTACGAGCAGTACTTC. Its protein is CASSPPGQGYYEQYF.

This clone was recorded once. The rearrangement joins TRBV19 to TRBJ1-4; possible D gene TRBD1, 5 bases. The V and J ends lost 4 bases and 7 bases respectively, with 10 bases between them. The germline V gene has CDR1 LNHDA and CDR2 SQIVND (reference sequence). The CDR3 has 13 amino acids. CDR3 region: CASSTYRGEKLFF. CDR3 nucleotides: TGTGCCAGTAGTACCTATAGGGGTGAAAAACTGTTTTTT.

This sequence joins TRBV30 and TRBJ2-2; TRBD1 aligns across 7 bases. The CDR3 is 13 residues long. V lost 3 bases and J lost 7; bases outside the gene matches: 5. The V gene's germline CDR1 is GTSNPN and CDR2 SVGIG (reference sequence). DNA for the CDR3: TGTGCCTGGAGCAGGGGGTGGGGCGGGGAGCTGTTTTTT. Encoded protein: CAWSRGWGGELFF.

The chain joins TRBV10-1 to TRBJ1-6; D gene ambiguous. Trimming cost V 7 bases and J 9 bases, with 19 bases left between them. CDR3 size: 15 residues. Germline CDR1 and CDR2: WNHNN and SYGVQD (reference sequence). The CDR3 DNA sequence: TGCGCCAGCATTATAAGCCGGGCCAAGATTTCACCCCTCCACTTT. Its translation is CASIISRAKISPLHF.

V is TRBV6-5 and J is TRBJ1-1, with D unclear. V dropped 5 bases and J dropped 4 bases, with 11 bases sitting between them. This CDR3 contains 13 residues. CDR1 is MNHEY, CDR2 SVGAGI, per germline. The CDR3 reads CASSTRKSTEAFF. CDR3 in DNA: TGTGCCAGCAGTACTCGGAAGTCCACTGAAGCTTTCTTT.

This clone was detected once. V usage is TRBV19 and J usage is TRBJ1-3; no clear D. CDR3 length: 14 amino acids. Germline V CDR1 and CDR2: LNHDA, SQIVND (reference sequence). Between the trimmed V and J ends, which lost 6 bases and 4 bases, there was a span of 13 bases. CDR3 nucleotide sequence: TGTGCCAGTAGGACTCAAGGATTGGGAAACACCATATATTTT. Its protein product is CASRTQGLGNTIYF. Based on the CDR3 plus reference TRBV19 and TRBJ1-3, the full variable domain is DGGITQSPKYLFRKEGQNVTLSCEQNLNHDAMYWYRQDPGQGLRLIYYSQIVNDFQKGDIAEGYSVSREKKESFPLTVTSAQKNPTAFYLCASRTQGLGNTIYFGEGSWLTVV.

This clone was seen just once. The rearrangement links TRBV9 to TRBJ2-5; 8 bases map to TRBD2. The CDR3 covers 14 residues. Losses at the gene ends were 0 bases for V and 4 bases for J; bases not matched to a gene: 2. CDR1 is SGDLS, CDR2 YYNGEE, per germline. The CDR3 protein is CASSVDLAGETQYF. The CDR3 DNA sequence: TGTGCCAGCAGCGTAGATCTAGCGGGAGAGACCCAGTACTTC.

The V gene is TRBV3-1 (or the pseudogene TRBV3-2), the J gene TRBJ2-5, with TRBD1 matching 7 bases. The junction had 2 bases not matched to a gene; V was cut back by 3 bases and J by 4 bases. The CDR3 is 13 residues long. Germline V gene data show CDR1 as LGHDT and CDR2 as YNNKEL (reference sequence). The CDR3 loop is CASSQDRSETQYF. DNA of the CDR3: TGTGCCAGCAGCCAGGACAGGTCAGAGACCCAGTACTTC.

This chain joins TRBV5-1 and TRBJ2-6, with D maybe TRBD1 (5 bases). Trimming stripped 5 bases from V and 2 bases from J, with 8 bases between. Germline values: CDR1 SGHRS, CDR2 YFSETQ. The CDR3 covers 14 residues. CDR3 amino acids: CASSSGPGANVLTF. As DNA, the CDR3 is TGCGCCAGCAGTTCAGGGCCTGGGGCCAACGTCCTGACTTTC.

This chain links TRBV19 with TRBJ2-1; weak D call: TRBD2 (6 bases). Germline CDR1 and CDR2: LNHDA and SQIVND (reference sequence). CDR3 length: 17 residues. The V end was cut by 2 bases, the J end by 0 bases, with 14 bases between. The CDR3 is CASSISRLTSSYNEQFF. The CDR3 DNA follows: TGTGCCAGTAGTATAAGTCGACTGACTAGCTCCTACAATGAGCAGTTCTTC.

This clone was seen a handful of times. DNA for the CDR3: TGTGCTAGTGGTTTTGCATTCTCCGGGACGCCTAGAACCGATTACTACGAGCAGTACTTC. It encodes CASGFAFSGTPRTDYYEQYF. The rearrangement uses TRBV12-5 and TRBJ2-7, with D perhaps being TRBD1 or TRBD2 (5 bases each). Germline V CDR1 and CDR2: LGHNT, FRNRAP. The CDR3 is 20 residues long. Trimming shortened V by 3 bases and J by 3 bases, and 30 bases separated the two germline ends.

The V and J genes are TRBV18 and TRBJ1-4; D is unclear. The CDR3 sequence is 16 residues long. Germline lookup yields CDR1 KGHSH and CDR2 LQKENI. V lost 3 bases and J lost 5, with 16 bases in between. The CDR3 nucleotides read TGTGCCAGCTCACCCAGACGACGGACCGAGAATGAAAAACTGTTTTTT. Its translation: CASSPRRRTENEKLFF.

This chain connects TRBV7-2 to TRBJ2-3; D remains ambiguous. V gave up 5 bases and J gave up 4 bases, with 13 bases separating them. Germline CDR1 is SGHTA and CDR2 is FQGNSA. The CDR3 loop spans 14 amino acids. CDR3 nucleotides: TGTGCCAGCAGCGCCTCGTGGAGTGCAGATACGCAGTATTTT. It specifies CASSASWSADTQYF.

The V call is TRBV10-3, the J call TRBJ2-7; a possible D gene is TRBD2 (6 bases). The CDR3 runs to 12 residues. The germline gives CDR1 ENHRY, CDR2 SYGVKD. The germline V and J ends were trimmed by 4 bases and 6 bases, with 10 bases remaining between them. The CDR3 loop reads CAISVTGGEQYF. The CDR3 nucleotides read TGTGCCATCAGTGTGACCGGGGGCGAGCAGTACTTC.

This clone was seen only once. V gene TRBV5-4 combines with J gene TRBJ2-3, with 10 nucleotides matching TRBD2. There are 20 residues in the CDR3. V lost 4 bases, J lost 4 bases, and 21 bases stayed unmatched. In germline, CDR1 is SGHNT, CDR2 YYREEE (reference sequence). This CDR3 reads CASSPPPVGAGGPGADTQYF. Written as DNA, the CDR3 is TGTGCCAGCAGCCCTCCGCCTGTTGGAGCGGGGGGGCCCGGTGCAGATACGCAGTATTTT.

In the case of this clone: Within the sample, other DNA sequences also encode this same CDR3. This rearrangement joins TRBV6-1 to TRBJ2-5; 11 bases are shared with TRBD2. Germline V CDR1 and CDR2: MNHNS, SASEGT. The CDR3 contains 15 residues. With V trimmed by 2 bases and J by 1 base, 0 bases remained unmatched. The DNA for the CDR3 is TGTGCCAGCAGTGAACTAGCGGGGGGCCAAGAGACCCAGTACTTC. It specifies CASSELAGGQETQYF.